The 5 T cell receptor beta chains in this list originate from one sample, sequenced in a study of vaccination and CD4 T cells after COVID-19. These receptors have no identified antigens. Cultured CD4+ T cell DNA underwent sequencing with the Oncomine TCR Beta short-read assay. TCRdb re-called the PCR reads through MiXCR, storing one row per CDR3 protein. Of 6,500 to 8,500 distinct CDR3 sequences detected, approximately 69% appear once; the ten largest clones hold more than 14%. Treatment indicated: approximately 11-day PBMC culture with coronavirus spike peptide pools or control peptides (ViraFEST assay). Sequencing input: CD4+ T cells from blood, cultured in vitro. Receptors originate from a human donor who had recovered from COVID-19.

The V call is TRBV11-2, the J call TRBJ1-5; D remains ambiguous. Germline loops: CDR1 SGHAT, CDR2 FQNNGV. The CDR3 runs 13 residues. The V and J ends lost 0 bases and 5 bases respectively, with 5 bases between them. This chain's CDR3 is CASSLDPYQPQHF. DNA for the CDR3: TGTGCCAGCAGCTTAGATCCTTATCAGCCCCAGCATTTT.

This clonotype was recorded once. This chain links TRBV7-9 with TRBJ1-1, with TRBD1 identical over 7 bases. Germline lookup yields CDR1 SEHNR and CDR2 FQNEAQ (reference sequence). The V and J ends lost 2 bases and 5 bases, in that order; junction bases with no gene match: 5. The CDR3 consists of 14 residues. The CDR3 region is CASSLKGAWTEAFF. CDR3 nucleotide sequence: TGTGCCAGCAGCTTAAAGGGGGCTTGGACTGAAGCTTTCTTT.

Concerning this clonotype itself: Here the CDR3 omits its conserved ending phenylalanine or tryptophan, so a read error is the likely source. Here the CDR3 reads CASSGQGAGERNIQYC. CDR3 sequence (DNA): TGTGCCAGCAGCGGACAGGGCGCGGGAGAACGGAACATTCAGTACTGC. The chain couples TRBV28 to TRBJ2-4; D possibly corresponds to TRBD1 (8 bases). CDR1 is MDHEN, CDR2 SYDVKM, per germline. The CDR3 sequence is 16 residues long. Trimming shortened V by 6 bases and J by 7 bases, and 22 bases separated the two germline ends.

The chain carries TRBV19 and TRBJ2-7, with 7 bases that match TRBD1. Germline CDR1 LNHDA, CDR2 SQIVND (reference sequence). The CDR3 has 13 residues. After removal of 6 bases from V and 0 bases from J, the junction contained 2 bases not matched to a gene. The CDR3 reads CASSRTGSYEQYF. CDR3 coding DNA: TGTGCCAGTAGCCGGACAGGCTCCTACGAGCAGTACTTC.

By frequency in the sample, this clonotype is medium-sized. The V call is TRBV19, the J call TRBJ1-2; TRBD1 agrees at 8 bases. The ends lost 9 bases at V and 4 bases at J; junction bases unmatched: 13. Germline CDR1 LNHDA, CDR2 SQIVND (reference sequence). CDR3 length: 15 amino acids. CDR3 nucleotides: TGTGCCAGCTTGGACAGGGATCACCTACTCTATGGCTACACCTTC. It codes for CASLDRDHLLYGYTF. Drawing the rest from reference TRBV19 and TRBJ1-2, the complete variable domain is DGGITQSPKYLFRKEGQNVTLSCEQNLNHDAMYWYRQDPGQGLRLIYYSQIVNDFQKGDIAEGYSVSREKKESFPLTVTSAQKNPTAFYLCASLDRDHLLYGYTFGSGTRLTVV.